Shown below are 15 T cell receptor beta chains from a single sample sequenced in a study of blood T cell repertoires in COVID-19. Assay used: immunoSEQ multiplex PCR; TCRdb lists only in-frame clones, some missing. The sample holds over 200,000 clones; 86% are singletons and the top ten take about 9.8%. Sequencing was carried out using peripheral blood. Every receptor here comes from a middle-aged man who had recovered from COVID-19.

The rearrangement links TRBV7-2 to TRBJ1-2, with 10 bases lining up with TRBD1. After removal of 4 bases from V and 4 bases from J, the junction contained 6 bases not matched to a gene. This CDR3 contains 15 residues. In germline, CDR1 is SGHTA, CDR2 FQGNSA. CDR3 in amino acids: CASSSTGTGVYGYTF. Written as DNA, the CDR3 is TGTGCCAGCAGCTCGACCGGGACAGGGGTCTATGGCTACACCTTC.

This chain uses TRBV14 with TRBJ2-7; tentatively, D is TRBD1 (6 bases). The CDR3 length is 16 residues. Per the germline V gene, CDR1 is SGHDN and CDR2 is FVKESK. V lost 3 bases and J 3 bases, leaving 18 bases between the germline ends. The CDR3 DNA reads TGTGCCAGCAGCCATCTATTGAAGGGGGTGGACTACGAGCAGTACTTC. It yields the protein CASSHLLKGVDYEQYF.

This rearrangement joins TRBV9 to TRBJ1-1; 9 nucleotides agree with TRBD1. CDR1 SGDLS and CDR2 YYNGEE come from the germline V gene. With 0 bases clipped from V and 5 bases from J, the junction kept 5 bases outside the gene matches. This CDR3 region has 15 residues. This chain's CDR3 is CASSVDGTGRTEAFF. In DNA, the CDR3 is TGTGCCAGCAGCGTAGATGGGACAGGGCGAACTGAAGCTTTCTTT.

The V call is TRBV29-1, the J call TRBJ1-2, with TRBD1 matching over 7 bases. Germline V gene lookup returns CDR1 SQVTM and CDR2 ANQGSEA. J was trimmed by 2 bases and V by 6 bases; bases with no gene match: 3. The CDR3 consists of 12 residues. The CDR3 sequence is CSVGTANYGYTF. The CDR3 DNA sequence: TGCAGCGTAGGGACAGCCAACTATGGCTACACCTTC.

The chain combines TRBV20-1 with TRBJ1-2; TRBD1 aligns across 7 bases. The J segment lost 0 bases and the V segment lost 3 bases, leaving 7 bases of the junction unmatched. Germline lookup yields CDR1 DFQATT and CDR2 SNEGSKA (reference sequence). This CDR3 spans 15 amino acids. The CDR3 DNA reads TGCAGTGCTAGTGATAAGGGGGCAGCTAACTATGGCTACACCTTC. It translates to CSASDKGAANYGYTF.

The count of this clone is one. V and J are TRBV11-2 and TRBJ1-3; unclear D gene. Germline V gene sequence: CDR1 SGHAT, CDR2 FQNNGV. The CDR3 covers 11 residues. Trimming shortened V by 7 bases and J by 3 bases, and 4 bases separated the two germline ends. CDR3 region: CASTLGNTIYF. The CDR3 DNA is TGTGCCAGCACCCTTGGAAACACCATATATTTT.

This clone was detected a few times. V and J are TRBV7-6 and TRBJ1-3; D is ambiguous. This CDR3 has 14 residues. Germline values: CDR1 SGHVS, CDR2 FNYEAQ. V gave up 2 bases and J gave up 1 base, with 6 bases separating them. This CDR3 reads CASSLRVSGNTIYF. Here the CDR3 DNA reads TGTGCCAGCAGCTTACGGGTTTCTGGAAACACCATATATTTT.

This clone was found a few times. The chain combines TRBV5-1 with TRBJ2-5; the D gene is possibly TRBD2 (6 bases). The V and J ends lost 4 bases and 0 bases respectively, with 10 bases between them. Germline loops: CDR1 SGHRS, CDR2 YFSETQ. CDR3 size: 14 residues. CDR3 nucleotide sequence: TGCGCCAGCAGCACAGGACTATACCAAGAGACCCAGTACTTC. Translation: CASSTGLYQETQYF.

The chain links TRBV6-2 or TRBV6-3 to TRBJ2-1; 8 nucleotides line up with TRBD1. CDR3 size: 17 residues. The junction had 18 bases not matched to a gene; V was cut back by 6 bases and J by 8 bases. Looked up from germline, CDR1 is MNHEY and CDR2 is SVGEGT. CDR3 bases: TGTGCCAGCAGCACCGGACAGGGCCCTCATAGTGGGTATGAGCAGTTCTTC. This gives the protein CASSTGQGPHSGYEQFF.

This clone was picked up a small number of times. The CDR3 loop is CASSYTRRGTGNTIYF. CDR3 sequence (DNA): TGTGCCAGCAGTTATACGAGGCGAGGTACTGGAAACACCATATATTTT. The chain combines TRBV6-5 with TRBJ1-3, with unresolved D. V lost 3 bases, J lost 2 bases, and 14 bases lay in between. Germline values: CDR1 MNHEY, CDR2 SVGAGI. The CDR3 length is 16 residues.

The J gene is TRBJ1-5, the V gene TRBV6-2 or TRBV6-3; D ambiguous. The CDR3 sequence is 13 residues long. The V gene lost 5 bases and the J gene lost 3 bases, with 8 bases spanning the gap. Germline CDR1 and CDR2: MNHEY and SVGEGT. The DNA for the CDR3 is TGTGCCAGCAGTGTAGTTGTCAATCAGCCCCAGCATTTT. Residues: CASSVVVNQPQHF.

The rearrangement links TRBV7-2 to TRBJ2-7; TRBD2 might be the D (6 bases). Germline V gene sequence: CDR1 SGHTA, CDR2 FQGNSA. This CDR3 region has 14 residues. The V end lost 2 bases, the J end lost 4 bases, and 12 bases lay between the germline ends. This CDR3 is CASSLTSGPYEQYF. Here the CDR3 DNA reads TGTGCCAGCAGCTTAACCAGCGGGCCTTACGAGCAGTACTTC.

The chain couples TRBV7-9 to TRBJ2-1; 9 bases map to TRBD2. CDR1 and CDR2 from the germline V gene are SEHNR and FQNEAQ (reference sequence). This CDR3 is 17 amino acids long. V was clipped by 1 base and J by 3 bases; unmatched bases: 7. CDR3 bases: TGTGCCAGCAGCTTAGGGGGCCTAGCGGGGAACTACAATGAGCAGTTCTTC. It codes for CASSLGGLAGNYNEQFF.

V and J are TRBV14 and TRBJ1-1; D might be TRBD1 (6 bases). Trimming left V 5 bases short and J 4 bases short, with 11 bases between. Germline lookup yields CDR1 SGHDN and CDR2 FVKESK. There are 13 residues in the CDR3. The CDR3: CASSKTGRTEAFF. As DNA, the CDR3 is TGTGCCAGCAGCAAGACAGGCCGCACTGAAGCTTTCTTT. The whole variable domain, filled in from reference TRBV14 and TRBJ1-1, reads EAGVTQFPSHSVIEKGQTVTLRCDPISGHDNLYWYRRVMGKEIKFLLHFVKESKQDESGMPNNRFLAERTGGTYSTLKVQPAELEDSGVYFCASSKTGRTEAFFGQGTRLTVV.

The J gene is TRBJ2-3, the V gene TRBV9; D is perhaps TRBD2 (5 bases). V lost 2 bases and J lost 0, with 10 bases in between. The CDR3 extends over 15 amino acids. CDR1 SGDLS and CDR2 YYNGEE come from the germline V gene. Here the CDR3 reads CASSVRGESTDTQYF. In DNA form, the CDR3 reads TGTGCCAGCAGCGTTCGGGGAGAAAGCACAGATACGCAGTATTTT.